This T cell receptor beta chain stems from a study of blood T cell repertoires in COVID-19. Across the whole study: Acute-phase and convalescent COVID-19 samples originated in the United States, Italy and Spain. In each case, the material was cDNA or gDNA derived from T cells, B-cell-depleted T cells, or PBMCs.

Authors' data handling: Amplifying reference gene primers gave estimates of nucleated cell counts. Using immunoSEQ multiplex PCR, the repertoire was profiled, and TCRdb retains in-frame clones only, with some absent. That table gives V, J and clone size, and the DNA gave D and trimming. Of just over 95,000 clones listed, about 87% are singletons. Germline-derived CDR1 and CDR2 are SGHTA and FQGNSA. The CDR3 has 17 amino acids. V trimming: 5 bases; J trimming: 0 bases; junction bases outside the gene matches: 5. The specimen was peripheral blood. The chain carries TRBV7-2 and TRBJ2-1; 12 bases align to TRBD2. The sequence came from a human donor in a cohort sampled during active COVID-19. CDR3 DNA: TGTGCCAGCAGCCCCCAGGGACTAGCGGGCTCCTACAATGAGCAGTTCTTC. Its translation is CASSPQGLAGSYNEQFF.